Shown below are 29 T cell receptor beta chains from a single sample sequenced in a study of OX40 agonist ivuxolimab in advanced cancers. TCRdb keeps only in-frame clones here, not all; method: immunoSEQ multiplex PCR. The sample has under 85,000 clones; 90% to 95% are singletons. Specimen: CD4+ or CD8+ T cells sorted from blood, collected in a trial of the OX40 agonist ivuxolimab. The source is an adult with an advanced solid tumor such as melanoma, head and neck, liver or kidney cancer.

The CDR3 is CASSITGEGGYTF. CDR3 DNA: TGTGCCAGTAGTATTACAGGGGAAGGAGGCTACACCTTC. This chain joins TRBV19 and TRBJ1-2; 7 nucleotides line up with TRBD1. The CDR3 loop spans 13 amino acids. Per germline, CDR1 LNHDA and CDR2 SQIVND (reference sequence). Unmatched junction bases numbered 6, after V lost 3 bases and J lost 8 bases.

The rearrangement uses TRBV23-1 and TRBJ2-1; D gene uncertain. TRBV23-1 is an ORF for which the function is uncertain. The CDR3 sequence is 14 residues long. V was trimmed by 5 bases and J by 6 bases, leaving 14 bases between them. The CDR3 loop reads CASSSGRRPNEQFF. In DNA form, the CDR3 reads TGCGCCAGCAGTTCGGGTCGACGCCCCAATGAGCAGTTCTTC.

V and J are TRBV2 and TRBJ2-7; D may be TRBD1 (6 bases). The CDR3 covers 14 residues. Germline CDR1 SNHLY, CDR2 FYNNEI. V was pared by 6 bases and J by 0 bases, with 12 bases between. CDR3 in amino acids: CASRFRGSSYEQYF. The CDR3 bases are TGTGCCAGCAGATTCAGGGGAAGCTCCTACGAGCAGTACTTC.

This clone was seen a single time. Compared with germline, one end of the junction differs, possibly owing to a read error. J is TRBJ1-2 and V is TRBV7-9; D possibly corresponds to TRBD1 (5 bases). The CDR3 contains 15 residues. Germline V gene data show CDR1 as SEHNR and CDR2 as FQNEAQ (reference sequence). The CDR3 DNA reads TGTGCCAGCAGCCACGATCGGGGGACTAACAATGGCTACACCTTC. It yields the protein CASSHDRGTNNGYTF.

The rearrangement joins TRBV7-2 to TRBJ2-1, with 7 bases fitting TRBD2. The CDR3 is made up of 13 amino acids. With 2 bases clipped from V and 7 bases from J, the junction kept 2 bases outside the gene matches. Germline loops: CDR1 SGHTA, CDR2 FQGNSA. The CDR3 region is CASSLSGNNEQFF. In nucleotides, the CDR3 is TGTGCCAGCAGCTTAAGCGGGAATAATGAGCAGTTCTTC.

The CDR3, as DNA: TGTGCCAGCAGCTGGCGCGAGGGTTCCTACGAGCAGTACTTC. It is translated as CASSWREGSYEQYF. This sequence joins TRBV5-6 and TRBJ2-7; TRBD2 might be the D (5 bases). This CDR3 has 14 amino acids. From germline, CDR1 is SGHDT and CDR2 YYEEEE. V was pared by 3 bases and J by 1 base, with 11 bases between.

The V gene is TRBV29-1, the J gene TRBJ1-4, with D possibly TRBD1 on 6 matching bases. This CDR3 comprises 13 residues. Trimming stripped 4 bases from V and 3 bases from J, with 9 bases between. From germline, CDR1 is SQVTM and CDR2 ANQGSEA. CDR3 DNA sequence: TGCAGCGTTGGGGGGCGAGCTAATGAAAAACTGTTTTTT. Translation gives CSVGGRANEKLFF.

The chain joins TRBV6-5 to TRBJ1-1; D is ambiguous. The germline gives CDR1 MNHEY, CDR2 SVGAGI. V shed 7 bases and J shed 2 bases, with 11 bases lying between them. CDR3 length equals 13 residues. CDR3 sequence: CASTSTDNTEAFF. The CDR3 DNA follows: TGTGCCAGCACCTCAACAGATAACACTGAAGCTTTCTTT.

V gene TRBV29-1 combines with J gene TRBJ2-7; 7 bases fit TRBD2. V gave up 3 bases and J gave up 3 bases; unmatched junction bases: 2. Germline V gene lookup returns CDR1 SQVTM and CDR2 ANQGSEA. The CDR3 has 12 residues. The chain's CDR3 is CSVDGGSYEQYF. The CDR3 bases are TGCAGCGTTGACGGCGGGAGCTACGAGCAGTACTTC.

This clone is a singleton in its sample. CDR3 amino acids: CASRRLRGQGITDTQYF. The CDR3 nucleotides read TGTGCCAGCAGGCGCCTCCGGGGACAGGGGATCACAGATACGCAGTATTTT. V usage is TRBV7-8 and J usage is TRBJ2-3, with TRBD1 matching over 10 bases. This CDR3 comprises 17 residues. CDR1 is SGHVS, CDR2 FQNEAQ, per germline. Trimming cost V 6 bases and J 2 bases; bases outside gene matches: 11.

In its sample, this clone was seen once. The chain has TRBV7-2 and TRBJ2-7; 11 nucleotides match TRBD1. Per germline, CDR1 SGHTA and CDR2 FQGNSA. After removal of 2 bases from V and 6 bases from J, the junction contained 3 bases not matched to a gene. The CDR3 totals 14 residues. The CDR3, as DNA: TGTGCCAGCAGCTTAACCGGACAGGGGGCCGAGCAGTACTTC. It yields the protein CASSLTGQGAEQYF.

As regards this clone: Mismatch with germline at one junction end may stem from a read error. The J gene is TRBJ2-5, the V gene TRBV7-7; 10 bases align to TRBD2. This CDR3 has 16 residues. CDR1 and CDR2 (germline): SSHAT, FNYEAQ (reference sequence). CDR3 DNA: TGTGCTAGCAGCTTAGGGCTAGCGGGAGATGGGGAGACCCAGTACTTC. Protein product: CASSLGLAGDGETQYF.

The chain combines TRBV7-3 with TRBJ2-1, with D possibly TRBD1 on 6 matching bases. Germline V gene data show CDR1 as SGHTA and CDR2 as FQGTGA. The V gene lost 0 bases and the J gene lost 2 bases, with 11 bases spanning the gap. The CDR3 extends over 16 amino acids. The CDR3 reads CASSLTLGAAYNEQFF. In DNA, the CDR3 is TGTGCCAGCAGCTTAACGTTGGGGGCAGCCTACAATGAGCAGTTCTTC. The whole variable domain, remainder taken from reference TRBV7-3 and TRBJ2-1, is GAGVSQTPSNKVTEKGKYVELRCDPISGHTALYWYRQSLGQGPEFLIYFQGTGAADDSGLPNDRFFAVRPEGSVSTLKIQRTERGDSAVYLCASSLTLGAAYNEQFFGPGTRLTVL.

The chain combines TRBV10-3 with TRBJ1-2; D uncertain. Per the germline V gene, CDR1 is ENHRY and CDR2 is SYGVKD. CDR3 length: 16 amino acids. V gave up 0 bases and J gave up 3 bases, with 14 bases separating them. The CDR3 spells CAISESSPDMYYGYTF. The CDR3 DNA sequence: TGTGCCATCAGTGAGTCCTCCCCTGACATGTACTATGGCTACACCTTC.

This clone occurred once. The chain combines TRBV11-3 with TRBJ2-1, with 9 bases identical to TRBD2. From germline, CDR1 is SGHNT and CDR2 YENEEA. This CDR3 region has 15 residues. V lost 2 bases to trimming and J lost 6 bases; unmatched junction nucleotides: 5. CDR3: CASSLSGLALNEQFF. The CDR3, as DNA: TGTGCCAGCAGCTTATCGGGACTAGCCCTCAATGAGCAGTTCTTC.

The CDR3 DNA sequence: TGTGCCAGCAGCGCCCTAGCGGAAACCTACAATGAGCAGTTCTTC. This encodes CASSALAETYNEQFF. This chain uses TRBV9 with TRBJ2-1, with TRBD2 identical over 7 bases. Germline V gene sequence: CDR1 SGDLS, CDR2 YYNGEE. The CDR3 length is 15 residues. V dropped 3 bases and J dropped 2; count of bases not matched to a gene: 5. The variable domain in full, completed from reference TRBV9 and TRBJ2-1, reads DSGVTQTPKHLITATGQRVTLRCSPRSGDLSVYWYQQSLDQGLQFLIQYYNGEERAKGNILERFSAQQFPDLHSELNLSSLELGDSALYFCASSALAETYNEQFFGPGTRLTVL.

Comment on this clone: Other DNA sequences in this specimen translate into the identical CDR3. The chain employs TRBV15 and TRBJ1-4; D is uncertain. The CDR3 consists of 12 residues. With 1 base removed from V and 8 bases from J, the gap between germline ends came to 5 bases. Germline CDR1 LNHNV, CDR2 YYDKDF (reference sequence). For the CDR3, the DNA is TGTGCCACCAGCAGAGTCGGGGAAAAACTGTTTTTT. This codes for CATSRVGEKLFF.

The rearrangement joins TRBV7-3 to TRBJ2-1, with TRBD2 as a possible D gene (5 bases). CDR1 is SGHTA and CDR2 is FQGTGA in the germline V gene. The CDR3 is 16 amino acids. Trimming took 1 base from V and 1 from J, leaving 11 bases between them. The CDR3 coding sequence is TGTGCCAGCAGCTTAAACCCTAGCTGGTCCTACAATGAGCAGTTCTTC. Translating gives CASSLNPSWSYNEQFF.

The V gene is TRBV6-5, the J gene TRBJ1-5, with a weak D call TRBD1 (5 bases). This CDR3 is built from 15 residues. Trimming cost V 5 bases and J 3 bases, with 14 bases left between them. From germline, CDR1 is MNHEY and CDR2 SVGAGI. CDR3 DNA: TGTGCCAGCAGTCCCCGGGACGGTTACAATCAGCCCCAGCATTTT. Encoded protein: CASSPRDGYNQPQHF.

In DNA, the CDR3 is TGCGCCAGCAGCTTGAGCCGAGAAACCCTGAGAACCGAAGCTTTCTTT. Translated, it gives CASSLSRETLRTEAFF. This chain links TRBV5-1 with TRBJ1-1; D is unclear. V lost 1 base, J lost 8 bases, and 21 bases lay in between. Germline CDR1 is SGHRS and CDR2 is YFSETQ. This CDR3 has 16 residues. The whole variable domain, remainder taken from reference TRBV5-1 and TRBJ1-1, is KAGVTQTPRYLIKTRGQQVTLSCSPISGHRSVSWYQQTPGQGLQFLFEYFSETQRNKGNFPGRFSGRQFSNSRSEMNVSTLELGDSALYLCASSLSRETLRTEAFFGQGTRLTVV.

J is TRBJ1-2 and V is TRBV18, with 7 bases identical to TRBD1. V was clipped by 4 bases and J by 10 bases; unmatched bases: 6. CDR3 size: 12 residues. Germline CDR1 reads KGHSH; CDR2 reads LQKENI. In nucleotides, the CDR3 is TGTGCCAGCTCACTATCCGGGACAGACTACACCTTC. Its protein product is CASSLSGTDYTF.

The CDR3 nucleotides read TGTGCCAGCAGTTTGAATGGGGCCAACGTCCTGACTTTC. It encodes CASSLNGANVLTF. J is TRBJ2-6 and V is TRBV27; D is unresolved. The germline V gene encodes CDR1 MNHEY and CDR2 SMNVEV (reference sequence). The CDR3 length is 13 residues. V was cut by 3 bases and J by 3 bases, with 3 bases left in between. Together with reference TRBV27 and TRBJ2-6, the CDR3 gives the full variable domain: EAQVTQNPRYLITVTGKKLTVTCSQNMNHEYMSWYRQDPGLGLRQIYYSMNVEVTDKGDVPEGYKVSRKEKRNFPLILESPSPNQTSLYFCASSLNGANVLTFGAGSRLTVL.

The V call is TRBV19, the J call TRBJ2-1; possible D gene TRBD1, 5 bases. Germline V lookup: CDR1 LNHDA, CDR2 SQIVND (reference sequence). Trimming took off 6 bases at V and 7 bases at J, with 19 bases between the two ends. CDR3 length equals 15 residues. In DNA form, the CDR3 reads TGTGCCAGTAGATCCCAGGGCGGCCCCGGGAATGAGCAGTTCTTC. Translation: CASRSQGGPGNEQFF.

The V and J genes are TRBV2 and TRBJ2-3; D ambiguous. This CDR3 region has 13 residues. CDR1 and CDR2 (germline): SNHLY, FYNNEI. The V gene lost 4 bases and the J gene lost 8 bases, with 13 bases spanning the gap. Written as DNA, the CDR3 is TGTGCCAGCAGTGGTTCAATTTACGGTACGCAGTATTTT. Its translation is CASSGSIYGTQYF. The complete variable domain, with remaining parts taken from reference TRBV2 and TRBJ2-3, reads EPEVTQTPSHQVTQMGQEVILRCVPISNHLYFYWYRQILGQKVEFLVSFYNNEISEKSEIFDDQFSVERPDGSNFTLKIRSTKLEDSAMYFCASSGSIYGTQYFGPGTRLTVL.

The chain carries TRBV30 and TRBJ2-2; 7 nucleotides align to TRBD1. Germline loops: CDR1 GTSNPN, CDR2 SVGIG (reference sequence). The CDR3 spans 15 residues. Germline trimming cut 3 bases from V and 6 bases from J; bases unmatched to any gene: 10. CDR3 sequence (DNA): TGTGCCTGGAGGCCATTACAGGGGTACGCCGGGGAGCTGTTTTTT. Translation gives CAWRPLQGYAGELFF.

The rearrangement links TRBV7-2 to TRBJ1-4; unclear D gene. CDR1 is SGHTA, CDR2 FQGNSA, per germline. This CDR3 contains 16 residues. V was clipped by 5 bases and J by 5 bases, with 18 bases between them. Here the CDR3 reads CASSQRRRVGNEKLFF. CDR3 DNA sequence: TGTGCCAGCAGCCAAAGGCGCCGGGTAGGGAATGAAAAACTGTTTTTT.

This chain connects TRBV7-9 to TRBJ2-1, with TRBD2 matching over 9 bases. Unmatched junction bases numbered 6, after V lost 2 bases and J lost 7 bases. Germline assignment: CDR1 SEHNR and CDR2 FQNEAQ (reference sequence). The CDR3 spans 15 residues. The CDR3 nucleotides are TGTGCCAGCAGCTTACGTCGACTAGCGGAGAATGAGCAGTTCTTC. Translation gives CASSLRRLAENEQFF.

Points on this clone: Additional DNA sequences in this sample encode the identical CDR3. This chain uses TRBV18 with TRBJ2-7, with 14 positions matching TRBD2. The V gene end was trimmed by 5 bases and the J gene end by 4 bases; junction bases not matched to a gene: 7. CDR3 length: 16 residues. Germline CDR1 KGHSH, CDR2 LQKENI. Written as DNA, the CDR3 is TGTGCCAGCTCAATGGGGACTAGCGGGAGTATGTACGAGCAGTACTTC. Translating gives CASSMGTSGSMYEQYF.

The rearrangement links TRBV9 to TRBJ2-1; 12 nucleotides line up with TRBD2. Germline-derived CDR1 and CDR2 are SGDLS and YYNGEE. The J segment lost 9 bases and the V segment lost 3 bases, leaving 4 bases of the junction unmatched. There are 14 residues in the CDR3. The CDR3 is CASSASGRAGEQFF. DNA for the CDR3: TGTGCCAGCAGCGCTAGCGGGAGGGCCGGTGAGCAGTTCTTC. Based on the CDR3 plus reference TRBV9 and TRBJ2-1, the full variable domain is DSGVTQTPKHLITATGQRVTLRCSPRSGDLSVYWYQQSLDQGLQFLIQYYNGEERAKGNILERFSAQQFPDLHSELNLSSLELGDSALYFCASSASGRAGEQFFGPGTRLTVL.